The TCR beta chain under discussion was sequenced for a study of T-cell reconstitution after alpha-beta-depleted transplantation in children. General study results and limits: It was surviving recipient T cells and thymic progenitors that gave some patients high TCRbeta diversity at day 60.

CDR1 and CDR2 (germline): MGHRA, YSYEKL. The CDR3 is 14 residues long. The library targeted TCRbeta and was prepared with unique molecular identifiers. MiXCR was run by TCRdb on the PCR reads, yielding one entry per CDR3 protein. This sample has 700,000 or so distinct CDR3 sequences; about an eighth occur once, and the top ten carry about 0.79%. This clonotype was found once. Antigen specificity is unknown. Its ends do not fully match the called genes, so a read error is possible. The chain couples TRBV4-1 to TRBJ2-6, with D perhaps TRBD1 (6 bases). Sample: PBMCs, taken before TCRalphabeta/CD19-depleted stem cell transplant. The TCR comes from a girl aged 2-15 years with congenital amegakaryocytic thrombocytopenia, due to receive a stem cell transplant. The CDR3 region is CASSRFSGANALTF. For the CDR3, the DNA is TGCGCCAGCTCCCGATTCTCAGGGGCCAACGCCCTGACTTTC.